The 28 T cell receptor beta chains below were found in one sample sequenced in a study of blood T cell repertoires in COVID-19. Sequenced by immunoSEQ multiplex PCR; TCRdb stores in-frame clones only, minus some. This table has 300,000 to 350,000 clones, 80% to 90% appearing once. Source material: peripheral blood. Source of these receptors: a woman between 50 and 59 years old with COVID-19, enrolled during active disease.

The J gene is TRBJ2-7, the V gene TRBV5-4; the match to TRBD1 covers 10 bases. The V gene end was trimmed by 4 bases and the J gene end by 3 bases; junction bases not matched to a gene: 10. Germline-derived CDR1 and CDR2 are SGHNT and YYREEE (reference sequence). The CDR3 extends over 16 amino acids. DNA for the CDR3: TGTGCCAGCAGCCGGTTGCCGGGACAGGGGATCTACGAGCAGTACTTC. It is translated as CASSRLPGQGIYEQYF.

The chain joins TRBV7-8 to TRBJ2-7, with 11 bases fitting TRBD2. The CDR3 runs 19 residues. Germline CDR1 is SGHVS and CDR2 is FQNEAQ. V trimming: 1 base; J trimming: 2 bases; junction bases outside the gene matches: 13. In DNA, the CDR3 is TGTGCCAGCAGCTTAGTTTTCGGACTAGCGGGTACTGAGCCCTACGAGCAGTACTTC. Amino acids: CASSLVFGLAGTEPYEQYF.

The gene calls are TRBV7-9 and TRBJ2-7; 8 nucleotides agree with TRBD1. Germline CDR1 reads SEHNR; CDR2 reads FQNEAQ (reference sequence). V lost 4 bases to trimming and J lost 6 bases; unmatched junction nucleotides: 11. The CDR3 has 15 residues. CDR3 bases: TGTGCCAGCAGCTCCACGGACAGGGTACCCATCGAGCAGTACTTC. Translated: CASSSTDRVPIEQYF. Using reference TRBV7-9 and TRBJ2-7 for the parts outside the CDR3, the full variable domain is DTGVSQNPRHKITKRGQNVTFRCDPISEHNRLYWYRQTLGQGPEFLTYFQNEAQLEKSRLLSDRFSAERPKGSFSTLEIQRTEQGDSAMYLCASSSTDRVPIEQYFGPGTRLTVT.

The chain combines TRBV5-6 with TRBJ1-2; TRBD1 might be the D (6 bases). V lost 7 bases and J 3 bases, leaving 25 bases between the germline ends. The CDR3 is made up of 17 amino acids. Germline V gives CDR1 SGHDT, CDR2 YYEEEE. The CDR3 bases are TGTGCCAGCCTAGAGGGCAGGGGAGAAAGTTCCGACTATGGCTACACCTTC. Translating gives CASLEGRGESSDYGYTF.

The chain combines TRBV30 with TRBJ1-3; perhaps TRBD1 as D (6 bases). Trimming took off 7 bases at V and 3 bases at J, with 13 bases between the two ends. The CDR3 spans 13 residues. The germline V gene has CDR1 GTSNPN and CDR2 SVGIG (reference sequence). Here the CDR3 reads CAYTGSIGNTIYF. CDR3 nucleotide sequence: TGTGCCTATACAGGGTCGATTGGAAACACCATATATTTT.

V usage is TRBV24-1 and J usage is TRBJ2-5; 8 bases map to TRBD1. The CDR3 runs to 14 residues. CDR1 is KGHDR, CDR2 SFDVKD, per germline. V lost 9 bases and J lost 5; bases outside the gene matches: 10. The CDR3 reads CATSNRGAGETQYF. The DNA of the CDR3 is TGTGCCACCTCCAACAGGGGGGCGGGGGAGACCCAGTACTTC.

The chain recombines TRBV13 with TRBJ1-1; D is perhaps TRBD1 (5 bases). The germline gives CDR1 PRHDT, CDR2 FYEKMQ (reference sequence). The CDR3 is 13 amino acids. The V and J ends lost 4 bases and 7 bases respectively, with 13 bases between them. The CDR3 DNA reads TGTGCCAGCAGCTACCCGGGGGGGGATGAAGCTTTCTTT. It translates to CASSYPGGDEAFF.

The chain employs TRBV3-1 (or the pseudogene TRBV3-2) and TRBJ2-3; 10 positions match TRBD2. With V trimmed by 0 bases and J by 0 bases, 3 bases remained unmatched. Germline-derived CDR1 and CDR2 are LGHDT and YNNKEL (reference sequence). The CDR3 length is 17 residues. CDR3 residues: CASSQERTSGSTDTQYF. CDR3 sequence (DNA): TGTGCCAGCAGCCAAGAGAGGACTAGCGGAAGCACAGATACGCAGTATTTT.

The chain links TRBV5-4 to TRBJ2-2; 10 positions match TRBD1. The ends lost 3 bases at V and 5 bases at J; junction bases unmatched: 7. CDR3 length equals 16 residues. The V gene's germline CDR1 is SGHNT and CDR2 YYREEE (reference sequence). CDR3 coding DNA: TGTGCCAGCAGCTCCGACAGGGGGCGAGGTACCGGGGAGCTGTTTTTT. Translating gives CASSSDRGRGTGELFF.

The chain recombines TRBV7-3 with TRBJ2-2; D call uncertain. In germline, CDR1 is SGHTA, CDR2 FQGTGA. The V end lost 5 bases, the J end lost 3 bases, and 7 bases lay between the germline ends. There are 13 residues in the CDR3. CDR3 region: CASSQTHTGELFF. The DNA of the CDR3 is TGTGCCAGCAGCCAAACTCACACCGGGGAGCTGTTTTTT.

In DNA, the CDR3 is TGTGCCAGCAGCGCGATCCGACAGGGACGAGGAGTGAATGAAAAACTGTTTTTT. It is translated as CASSAIRQGRGVNEKLFF. The rearrangement joins TRBV7-9 to TRBJ1-4; 7 nucleotides align to TRBD1. Germline V gene lookup returns CDR1 SEHNR and CDR2 FQNEAQ (reference sequence). The length of the CDR3 is 18 residues. The V segment lost 5 bases and the J segment 5 bases; nucleotides outside the gene matches: 17.

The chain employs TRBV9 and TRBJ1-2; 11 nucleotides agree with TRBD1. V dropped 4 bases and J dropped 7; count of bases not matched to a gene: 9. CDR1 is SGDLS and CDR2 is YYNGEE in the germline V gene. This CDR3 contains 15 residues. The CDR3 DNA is TGTGCCAGCAGCTTCCGGACAGGGGGCACGGGTGGCTACACCTTC. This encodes CASSFRTGGTGGYTF.

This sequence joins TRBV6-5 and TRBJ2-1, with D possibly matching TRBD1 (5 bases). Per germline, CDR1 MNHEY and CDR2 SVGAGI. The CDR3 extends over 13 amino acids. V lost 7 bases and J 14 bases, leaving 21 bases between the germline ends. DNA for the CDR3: TGTGCCAGCACTCAGGGTAGGCTATTTTCGGAGTTCTTC. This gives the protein CASTQGRLFSEFF.

The CDR3 sequence is CASNGQGISPLHF. CDR3 DNA: TGCGCCAGCAACGGACAGGGTATTTCACCCCTCCACTTT. The chain carries TRBV10-2 and TRBJ1-6; 8 bases match TRBD1. Germline V lookup: CDR1 WSHSY, CDR2 SAAADI. Trimming at V came to 7 bases and at J to 9 bases, leaving 5 bases not matched to a gene. This CDR3 has 13 amino acids.

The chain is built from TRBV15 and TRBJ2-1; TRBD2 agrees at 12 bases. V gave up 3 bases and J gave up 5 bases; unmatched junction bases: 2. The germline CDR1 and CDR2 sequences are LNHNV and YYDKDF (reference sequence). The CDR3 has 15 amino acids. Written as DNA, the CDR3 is TGTGCCACCAGCAGGACTAGCGGGGGAAACAATGAGCAGTTCTTC. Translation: CATSRTSGGNNEQFF.

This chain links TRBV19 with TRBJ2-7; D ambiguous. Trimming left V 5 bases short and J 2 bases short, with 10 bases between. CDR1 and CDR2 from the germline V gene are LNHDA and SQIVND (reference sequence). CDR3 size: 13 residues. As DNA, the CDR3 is TGTGCCAGTAGTCTCCCTGGGCCCTACGAGCAGTACTTC. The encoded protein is CASSLPGPYEQYF. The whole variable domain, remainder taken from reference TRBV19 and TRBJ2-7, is DGGITQSPKYLFRKEGQNVTLSCEQNLNHDAMYWYRQDPGQGLRLIYYSQIVNDFQKGDIAEGYSVSREKKESFPLTVTSAQKNPTAFYLCASSLPGPYEQYFGPGTRLTVT.

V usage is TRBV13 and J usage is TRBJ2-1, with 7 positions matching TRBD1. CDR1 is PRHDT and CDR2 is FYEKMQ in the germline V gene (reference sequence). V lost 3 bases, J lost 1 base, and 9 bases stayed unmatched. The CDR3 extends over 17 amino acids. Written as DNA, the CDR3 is TGTGCCAGCAGCTTCTTAGCGACAGGGAATTCCTACAATGAGCAGTTCTTC. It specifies CASSFLATGNSYNEQFF.

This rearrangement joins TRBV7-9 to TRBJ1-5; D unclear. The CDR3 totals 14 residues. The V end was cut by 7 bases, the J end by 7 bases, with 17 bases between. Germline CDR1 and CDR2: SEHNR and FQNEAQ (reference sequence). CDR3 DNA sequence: TGTGCCAGCACTCCATTTACCGAGGGACAGCCCCAGCATTTT. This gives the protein CASTPFTEGQPQHF.

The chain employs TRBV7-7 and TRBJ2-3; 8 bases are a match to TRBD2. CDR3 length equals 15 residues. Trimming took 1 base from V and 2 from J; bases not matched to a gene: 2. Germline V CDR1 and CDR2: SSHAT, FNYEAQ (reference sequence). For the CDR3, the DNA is TGTGCCAGCAGCTTAGACGGGAGGGCCACAGATACGCAGTATTTT. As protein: CASSLDGRATDTQYF. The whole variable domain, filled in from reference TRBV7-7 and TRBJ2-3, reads GAGVSQSPRYKVTKRGQDVTLRCDPISSHATLYWYQQALGQGPEFLTYFNYEAQPDKSGLPSDRFSAERPEGSISTLTIQRTEQRDSAMYRCASSLDGRATDTQYFGPGTRLTVL.

Here the CDR3 reads CASSRRTGGNQPQHF. CDR3 nucleotide sequence: TGTGCCAGCAGCCGACGAACGGGGGGCAATCAGCCCCAGCATTTT. This chain links TRBV7-8 with TRBJ1-5; tentative D call: TRBD1 (5 bases). This CDR3 comprises 15 residues. Trimming cost V 5 bases and J 2 bases, with 13 bases left between them. Germline lookup yields CDR1 SGHVS and CDR2 FQNEAQ.

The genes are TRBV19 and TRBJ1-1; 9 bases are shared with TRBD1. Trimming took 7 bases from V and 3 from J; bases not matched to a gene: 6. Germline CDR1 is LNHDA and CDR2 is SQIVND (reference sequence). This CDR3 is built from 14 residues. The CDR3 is CASNTGTGHTEAFF. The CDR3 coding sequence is TGTGCCAGTAATACCGGGACAGGGCACACTGAAGCTTTCTTT.

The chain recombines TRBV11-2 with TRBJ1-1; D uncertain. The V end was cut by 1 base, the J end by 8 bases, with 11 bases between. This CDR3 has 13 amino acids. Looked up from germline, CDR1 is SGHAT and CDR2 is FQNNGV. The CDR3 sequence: CASSLVVGVEAFF. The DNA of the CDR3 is TGTGCCAGCAGCTTAGTGGTCGGGGTGGAAGCTTTCTTT.

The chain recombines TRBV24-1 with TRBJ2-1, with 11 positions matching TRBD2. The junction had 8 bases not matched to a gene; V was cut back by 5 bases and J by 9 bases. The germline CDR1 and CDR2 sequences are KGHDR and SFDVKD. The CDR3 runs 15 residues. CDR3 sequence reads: CATSATGLADGEQFF. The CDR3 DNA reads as TGTGCCACCAGTGCGACGGGACTAGCGGATGGTGAGCAGTTCTTC.

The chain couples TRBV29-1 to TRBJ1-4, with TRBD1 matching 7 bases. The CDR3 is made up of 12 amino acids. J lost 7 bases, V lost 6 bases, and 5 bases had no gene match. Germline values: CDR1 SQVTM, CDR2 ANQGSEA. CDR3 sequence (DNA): TGCAGCGTGCAGGGGGGTGGTGAAAAACTGTTTTTT. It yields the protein CSVQGGGEKLFF.

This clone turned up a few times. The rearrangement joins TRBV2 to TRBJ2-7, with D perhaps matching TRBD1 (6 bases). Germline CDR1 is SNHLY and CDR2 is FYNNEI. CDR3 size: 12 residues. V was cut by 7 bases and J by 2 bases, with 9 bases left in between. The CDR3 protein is CASNGQTYEQYF. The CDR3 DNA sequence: TGTGCCAGCAACGGACAGACCTACGAGCAGTACTTC.

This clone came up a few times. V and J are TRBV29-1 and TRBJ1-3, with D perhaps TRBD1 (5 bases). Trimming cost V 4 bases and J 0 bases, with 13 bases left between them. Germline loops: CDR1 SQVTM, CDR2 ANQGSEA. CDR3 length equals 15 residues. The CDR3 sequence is CSVGDSFSSGNTIYF. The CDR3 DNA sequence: TGCAGCGTTGGTGACAGCTTTAGCTCTGGAAACACCATATATTTT.

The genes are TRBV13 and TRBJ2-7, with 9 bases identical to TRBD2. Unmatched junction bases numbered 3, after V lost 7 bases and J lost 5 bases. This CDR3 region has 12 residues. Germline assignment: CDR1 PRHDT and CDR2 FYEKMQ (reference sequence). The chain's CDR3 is CASKVAGDEQYF. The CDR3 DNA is TGTGCCAGCAAAGTAGCGGGAGACGAGCAGTACTTC. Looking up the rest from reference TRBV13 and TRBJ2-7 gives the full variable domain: AAGVIQSPRHLIKEKRETATLKCYPIPRHDTVYWYQQGPGQDPQFLISFYEKMQSDKGSIPDRFSAQQFSDYHSELNMSSLELGDSALYFCASKVAGDEQYFGPGTRLTVT.

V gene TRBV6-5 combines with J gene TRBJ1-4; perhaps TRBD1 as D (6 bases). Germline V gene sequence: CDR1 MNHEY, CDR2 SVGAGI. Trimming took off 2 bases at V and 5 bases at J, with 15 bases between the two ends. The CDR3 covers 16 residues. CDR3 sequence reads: CASSYRQGLKNEKLFF. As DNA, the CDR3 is TGTGCCAGCAGTTACCGGCAGGGGCTGAAGAATGAAAAACTGTTTTTT.